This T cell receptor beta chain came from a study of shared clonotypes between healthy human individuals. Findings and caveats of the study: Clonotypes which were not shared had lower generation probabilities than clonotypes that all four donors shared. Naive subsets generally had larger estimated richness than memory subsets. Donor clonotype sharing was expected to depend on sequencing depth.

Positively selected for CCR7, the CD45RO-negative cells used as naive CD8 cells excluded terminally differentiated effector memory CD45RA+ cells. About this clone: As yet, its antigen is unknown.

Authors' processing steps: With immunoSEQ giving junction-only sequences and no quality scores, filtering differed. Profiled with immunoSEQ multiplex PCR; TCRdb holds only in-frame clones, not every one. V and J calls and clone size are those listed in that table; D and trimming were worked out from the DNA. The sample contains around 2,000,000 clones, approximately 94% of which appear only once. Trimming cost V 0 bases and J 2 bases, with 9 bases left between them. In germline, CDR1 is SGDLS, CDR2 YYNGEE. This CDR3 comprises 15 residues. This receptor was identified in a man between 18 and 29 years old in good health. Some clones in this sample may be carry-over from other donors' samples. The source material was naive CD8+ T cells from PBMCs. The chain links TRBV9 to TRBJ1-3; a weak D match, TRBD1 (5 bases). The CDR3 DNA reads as TGTGCCAGCAGCGTAGACGACAGCCCTGGAAACACCATATATTTT. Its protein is CASSVDDSPGNTIYF. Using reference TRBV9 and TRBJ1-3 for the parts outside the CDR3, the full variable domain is DSGVTQTPKHLITATGQRVTLRCSPRSGDLSVYWYQQSLDQGLQFLIQYYNGEERAKGNILERFSAQQFPDLHSELNLSSLELGDSALYFCASSVDDSPGNTIYFGEGSWLTVV.